This is a list of T cell receptor beta chains from one sample in a study of blood T cell repertoires in COVID-19. Sequencing was performed with immunoSEQ multiplex PCR; in TCRdb, only in-frame clones are kept and a portion is missing. The table includes roughly 20,000 clones, roughly 89% detected once. Material for sequencing was peripheral blood. Source of these receptors: a human donor in a cohort sampled during active COVID-19. The donor label of this sample is uncertain. Both conserved end residues are part of each CDR3. The order of the fields is V gene, D gene, clone size, CDR3 protein. The D gene is left open where the match is weak. A clone size is listed for some rows: how often the clone was seen (once, few, many), or a class if it is expanded.

TRBV6-6	TRBD2	few	CASSIPGLAAYEQYF
TRBV5-1	NA	NA	CASSLRLQGTTDTQYF
TRBV5-1	TRBD2	NA	CASSILSGSGDYEQYF
TRBV5-1	NA	few	CASRTPQGSPTDTQYF
TRBV5-1	TRBD2	NA	CASSSGLAGFNEQFF
TRBV30	TRBD1	NA	CAWSLRQGYGYTF
TRBV6-1	NA	NA	CASSDHRDTQYF
TRBV10-3	NA	NA	CAILEAGRNEQFF
TRBV5-6	TRBD2	NA	CASSLARAGGFEQFF
TRBV18	TRBD1	NA	CASSPGTGAEAFF
TRBV15	TRBD2	NA	CATSRDILAGITDTQYF
TRBV3-1/TRBV3-2	TRBD2	NA	CASSLGTNYEQYF
TRBV5-1	NA	NA	CASSPAVGYNEQFF
TRBV9	NA	NA	CASSVNSYQETQYF
TRBV7-8	TRBD1	NA	CASSSRIGTEQAQFF
TRBV7-9	NA	NA	CASSLGGGENTIYF
TRBV3-1/TRBV3-2	TRBD2	NA	CASSHGRGGSSYNEQFF
TRBV21-1	NA	NA	CASRETGQGAGDTEAFF
TRBV9	NA	NA	CASSPRGSGPETQYF
TRBV28	TRBD2	NA	CASNPTSGVSTDTQYF
TRBV7-8	TRBD1	few	CASSLTWDRDQPQHF
TRBV29-1	TRBD2	NA	CSVREGSPTDTQYF
TRBV5-1	NA	once	CASSLGTGSTEAFF
TRBV7-2	NA	NA	CASSPSNYGYTF
TRBV7-2	NA	NA	CASSSDIQETQYF
TRBV5-4	TRBD1	NA	CASRPDRGRSTDTQYF
TRBV6-5	TRBD1	NA	CASSYRTGIREQYF
TRBV5-1	TRBD2	NA	CASSLVTSGTSSYNEQFF
TRBV18	NA	NA	CASSPYRDLDTEAFF
TRBV10-3	NA	NA	CAISVRADTQYF
TRBV4-1	NA	NA	CASSQEGAGKKLFF
TRBV7-6	TRBD2	NA	CASSLGSGRGGEQFF
TRBV19	NA	NA	CASSIGGEAYNEQFF
TRBV2	TRBD2	NA	CLAGLAERTDTQYF
TRBV3-1/TRBV3-2	NA	NA	CASSQERLSEKLFF
TRBV28	NA	once	CASSPPGTLTLNTEAFF
TRBV4-2	TRBD2	once	CASSQRLAGGTGELFF
TRBV18	TRBD1	few	CASSPGTATEAFF
TRBV4-2	NA	NA	CASSHRRDTRSYEQYF
TRBV19	NA	NA	CASSILMGRETQYF
TRBV7-6	TRBD2	NA	CASSLRREGSEQFF
TRBV30	TRBD2	NA	CAWSLWTSGFNTQYF
TRBV5-1	TRBD2	NA	CASSADLAGGTGELFF
TRBV30	NA	NA	CAWSVLGSSQVYEQYF
TRBV4-1	NA	NA	CASSQVGDRTGELFF
TRBV10-3	TRBD1	NA	CAITADRDYGYTF
TRBV2	NA	once	CASRNGFRGNTEAFF